This TCR beta chain is drawn from a study of T cell repertoires in cytomegalovirus infection. The overall study: It was the public TCR beta signatures that indicated both CMV infection and matching HLA type. Findings and limits, study-wide: What dominated the ex vivo response were HLA-C-restricted CMV-specific TCR beta clonotypes.

A remark on this clonotype: The target antigen is unknown.

TCRdb reprocessed the reads via MiXCR and lists one record per CDR3 protein. Of a few hundred thousand distinct CDR3 sequences in the sample, 15% to 20% were seen once. Germline V CDR1 and CDR2: SGHDT, YYEEEE. Between the trimmed V and J ends, which lost 0 bases and 1 base, there was a span of 13 bases. CDR3 size: 16 residues. The genes are TRBV5-6 and TRBJ2-5; D is perhaps TRBD1 or TRBD2 (5 bases each). Source material: PBMCs. This TCR came from a human donor in good health (CMV status not recorded). Some clones in this sample may be carry-over from other donors' samples. As DNA, the CDR3 is TGTGCCAGCAGCTTGGTCGGGACGTCTATCCAAGAGACCCAGTACTTC. It is translated as CASSLVGTSIQETQYF.